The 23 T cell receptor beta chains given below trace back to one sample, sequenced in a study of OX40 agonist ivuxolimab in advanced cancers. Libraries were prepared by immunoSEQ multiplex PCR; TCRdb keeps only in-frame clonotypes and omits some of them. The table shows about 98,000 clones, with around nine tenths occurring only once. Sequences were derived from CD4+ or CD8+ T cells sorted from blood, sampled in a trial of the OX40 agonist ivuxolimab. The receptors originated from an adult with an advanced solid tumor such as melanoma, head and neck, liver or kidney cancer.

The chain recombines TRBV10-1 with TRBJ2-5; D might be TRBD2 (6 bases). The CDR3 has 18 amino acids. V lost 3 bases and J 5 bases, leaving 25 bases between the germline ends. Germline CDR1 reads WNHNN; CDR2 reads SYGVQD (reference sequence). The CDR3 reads CASSDPSLGGSIGETQYF. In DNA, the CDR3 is TGCGCCAGCAGTGACCCTTCCCTCGGGGGAAGTATAGGGGAGACCCAGTACTTC.

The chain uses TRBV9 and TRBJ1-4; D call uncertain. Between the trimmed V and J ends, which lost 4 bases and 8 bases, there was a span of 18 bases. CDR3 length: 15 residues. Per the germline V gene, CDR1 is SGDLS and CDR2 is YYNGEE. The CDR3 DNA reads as TGTGCCAGCAGCCCGCGCTCGGGCGCGGGGGAAAAACTGTTTTTT. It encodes CASSPRSGAGEKLFF.

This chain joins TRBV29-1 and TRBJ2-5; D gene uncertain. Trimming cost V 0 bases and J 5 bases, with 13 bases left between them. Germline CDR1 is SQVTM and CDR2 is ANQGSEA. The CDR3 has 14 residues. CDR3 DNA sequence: TGCAGCGTTGAAGATTATGGCCTAGGGGAGACCCAGTACTTC. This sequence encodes CSVEDYGLGETQYF.

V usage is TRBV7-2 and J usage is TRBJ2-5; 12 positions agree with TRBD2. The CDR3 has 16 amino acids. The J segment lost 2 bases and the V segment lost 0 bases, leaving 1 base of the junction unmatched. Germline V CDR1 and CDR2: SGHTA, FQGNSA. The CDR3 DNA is TGTGCCAGCAGCTTAGCGGGGACTAGCGGGCAAGAGACCCAGTACTTC. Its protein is CASSLAGTSGQETQYF.

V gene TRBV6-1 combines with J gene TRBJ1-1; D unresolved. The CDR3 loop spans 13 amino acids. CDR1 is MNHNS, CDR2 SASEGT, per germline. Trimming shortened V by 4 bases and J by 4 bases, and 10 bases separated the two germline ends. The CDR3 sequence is CASSVEAGTEAFF. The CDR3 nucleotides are TGTGCCAGCAGTGTAGAGGCGGGCACTGAAGCTTTCTTT.

Here the CDR3 DNA reads TGTGCCAGTAGTATTGGGGGAGGATTCGGCTACACCTTC. Protein product: CASSIGGGFGYTF. This chain connects TRBV19 to TRBJ1-2; a weak D match, TRBD1 (5 bases). The CDR3 is made up of 13 amino acids. The V end lost 3 bases, the J end lost 8 bases, and 13 bases lay between the germline ends. CDR1 and CDR2 from the germline V gene are LNHDA and SQIVND (reference sequence).

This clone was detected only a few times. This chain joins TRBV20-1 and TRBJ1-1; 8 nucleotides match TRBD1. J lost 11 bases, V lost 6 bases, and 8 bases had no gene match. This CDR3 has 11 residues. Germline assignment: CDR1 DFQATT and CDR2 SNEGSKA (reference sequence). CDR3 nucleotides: TGCAGTGCCCCGGGACAGGCCAGGGCTTTCTTT. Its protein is CSAPGQARAFF.

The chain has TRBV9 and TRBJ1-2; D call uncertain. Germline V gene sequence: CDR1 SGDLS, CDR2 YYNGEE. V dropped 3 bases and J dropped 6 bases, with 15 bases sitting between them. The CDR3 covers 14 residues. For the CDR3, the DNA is TGTGCCAGCAGCGAAAACTTGGTGGGCCATGGCTACACCTTC. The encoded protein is CASSENLVGHGYTF.

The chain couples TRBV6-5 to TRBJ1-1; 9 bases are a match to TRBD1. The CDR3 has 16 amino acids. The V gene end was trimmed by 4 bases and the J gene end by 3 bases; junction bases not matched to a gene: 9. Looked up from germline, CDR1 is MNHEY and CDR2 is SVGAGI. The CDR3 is CASSSFPRQGDTEAFF. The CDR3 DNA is TGTGCCAGCAGTTCTTTTCCGAGACAGGGGGACACTGAAGCTTTCTTT.

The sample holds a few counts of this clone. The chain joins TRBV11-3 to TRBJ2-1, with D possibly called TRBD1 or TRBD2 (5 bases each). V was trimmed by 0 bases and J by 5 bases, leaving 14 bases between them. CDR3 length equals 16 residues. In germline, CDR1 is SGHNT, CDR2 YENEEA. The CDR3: CASSLEVVGEHNEQFF. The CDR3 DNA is TGTGCCAGCAGCTTAGAAGTAGTGGGGGAGCACAATGAGCAGTTCTTC.

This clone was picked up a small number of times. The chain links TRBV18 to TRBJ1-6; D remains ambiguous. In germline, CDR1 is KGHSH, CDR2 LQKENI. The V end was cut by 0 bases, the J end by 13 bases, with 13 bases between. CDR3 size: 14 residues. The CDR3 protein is CASSPPSQVGPLHF. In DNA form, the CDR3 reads TGTGCCAGCTCACCACCGAGTCAAGTAGGTCCCCTCCACTTT.

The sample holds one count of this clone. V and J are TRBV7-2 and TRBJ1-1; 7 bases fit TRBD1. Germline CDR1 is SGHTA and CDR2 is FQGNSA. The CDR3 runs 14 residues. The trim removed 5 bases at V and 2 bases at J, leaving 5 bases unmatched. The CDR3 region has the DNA TGTGCCAGCAGCCCGGGACAGAAAAACACTGAAGCTTTCTTT. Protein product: CASSPGQKNTEAFF.

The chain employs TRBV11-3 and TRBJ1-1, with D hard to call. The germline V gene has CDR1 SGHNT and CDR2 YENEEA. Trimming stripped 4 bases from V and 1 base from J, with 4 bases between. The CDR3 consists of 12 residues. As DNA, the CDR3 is TGTGCCAGCAGCTCAGGGAACACTGAAGCTTTCTTT. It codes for CASSSGNTEAFF.

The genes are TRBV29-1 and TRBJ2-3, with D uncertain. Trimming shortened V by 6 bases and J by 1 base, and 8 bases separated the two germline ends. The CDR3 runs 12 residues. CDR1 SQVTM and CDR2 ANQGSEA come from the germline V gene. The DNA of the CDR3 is TGCAGCGTCTTGCGAGGCACAGATACGCAGTATTTT. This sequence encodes CSVLRGTDTQYF.

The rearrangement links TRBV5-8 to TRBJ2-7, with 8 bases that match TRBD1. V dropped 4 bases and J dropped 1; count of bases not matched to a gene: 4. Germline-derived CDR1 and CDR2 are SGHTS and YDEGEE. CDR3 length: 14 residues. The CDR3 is CASSGRQGSYEQYF. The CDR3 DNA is TGTGCCAGCAGCGGTAGACAGGGGTCCTACGAGCAGTACTTC.

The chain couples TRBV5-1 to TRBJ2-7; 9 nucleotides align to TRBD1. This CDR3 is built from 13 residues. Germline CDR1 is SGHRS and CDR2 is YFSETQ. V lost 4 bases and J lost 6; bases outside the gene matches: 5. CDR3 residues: CASSRGTGSEQYF. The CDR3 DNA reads TGCGCCAGCAGCCGCGGGACAGGGAGCGAGCAGTACTTC.

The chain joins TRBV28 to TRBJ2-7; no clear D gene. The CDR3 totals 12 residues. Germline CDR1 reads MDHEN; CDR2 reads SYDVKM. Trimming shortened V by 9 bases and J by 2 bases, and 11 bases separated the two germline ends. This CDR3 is CASQERTYEQYF. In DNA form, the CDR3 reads TGTGCCAGTCAGGAGAGAACCTACGAGCAGTACTTC.

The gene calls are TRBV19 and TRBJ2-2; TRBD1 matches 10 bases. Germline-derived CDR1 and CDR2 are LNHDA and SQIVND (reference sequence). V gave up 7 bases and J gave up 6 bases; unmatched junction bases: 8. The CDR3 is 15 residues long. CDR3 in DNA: TGTGCCAGTACCCCGGGCGGACAGGGGGCCGGGGAGCTGTTTTTT. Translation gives CASTPGGQGAGELFF.

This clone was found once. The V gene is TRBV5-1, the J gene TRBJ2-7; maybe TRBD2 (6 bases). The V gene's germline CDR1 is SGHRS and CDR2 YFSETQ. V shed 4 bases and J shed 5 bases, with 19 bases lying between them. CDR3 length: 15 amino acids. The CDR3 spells CASSRTSGGFHEQYF. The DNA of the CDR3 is TGCGCCAGCAGCCGAACTAGTGGGGGGTTCCACGAGCAGTACTTC.

The CDR3 DNA follows: TGTGCCAGCAGCAATTTTAACACTGAAGCTTTCTTT. Translated: CASSNFNTEAFF. The V gene is TRBV11-2, the J gene TRBJ1-1; D call uncertain. V lost 5 bases and J lost 2, with 6 bases in between. CDR1 is SGHAT and CDR2 is FQNNGV in the germline V gene. There are 12 residues in the CDR3.

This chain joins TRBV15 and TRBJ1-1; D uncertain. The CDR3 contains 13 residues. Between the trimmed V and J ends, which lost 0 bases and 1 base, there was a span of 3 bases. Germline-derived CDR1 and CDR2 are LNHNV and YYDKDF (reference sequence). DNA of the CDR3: TGTGCCACCAGCAGAGACACGAACACTGAAGCTTTCTTT. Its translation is CATSRDTNTEAFF.

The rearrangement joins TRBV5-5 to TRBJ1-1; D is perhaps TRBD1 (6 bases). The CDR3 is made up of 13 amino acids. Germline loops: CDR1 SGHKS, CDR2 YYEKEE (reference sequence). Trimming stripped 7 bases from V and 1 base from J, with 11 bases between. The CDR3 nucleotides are TGTGCCAGCTCCGGGGGCGCGAACACTGAAGCTTTCTTT. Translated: CASSGGANTEAFF.

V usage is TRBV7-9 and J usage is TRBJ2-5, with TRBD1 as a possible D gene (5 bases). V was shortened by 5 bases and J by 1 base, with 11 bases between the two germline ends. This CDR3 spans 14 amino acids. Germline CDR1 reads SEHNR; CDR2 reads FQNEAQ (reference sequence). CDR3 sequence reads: CASSPRQIQETQYF. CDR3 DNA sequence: TGTGCCAGCAGCCCGCGACAGATCCAAGAGACCCAGTACTTC.